Sequencing of this TCR beta chain was carried out in a study of identical twins. Broader study findings: Partial confounding of zero-insertion analyses by invariant MAIT and iNKT cells was possible. Fewer insertions marked abundant cord blood beta clonotypes; young adult naive trended weakly, memory not at all.

Through template switching, a universal primer site was introduced, and the cDNA contained unique molecular identifiers. TCRdb re-called the 5' RACE reads through MiXCR, storing one row per CDR3 protein. This table has about 530,000 distinct CDR3 sequences, about a fifth appearing once. Each donor (without exception) was a healthy Caucasian. The V end lost 9 bases, the J end lost 6 bases, and 21 bases lay between the germline ends. CDR3 size: 16 residues. As regards this clonotype: Its cognate antigen is unknown.

This sample also belongs to another study, concerning yellow fever vaccine responses in identical twins.

The specimen sequenced was CD4+ T cells sorted from blood. This rearrangement joins TRBV12-3 or TRBV12-4 to TRBJ1-6, with D perhaps TRBD1 (5 bases). The origin of this receptor is a woman aged 18 to 35 in good health. CDR3 DNA sequence: TGTGCCAGTAGAAGGGGCTCACCACGTTCTAATTCACCCCTCCACTTT. Encoded protein: CASRRGSPRSNSPLHF.